The subject of this entry is one TCR beta chain. Its specificity is unknown. The data were obtained in a study of shared clonotypes between healthy human individuals. Study results and limitations: It was observed that roughly 5.4% of naive CD4 clonotypes were shared across several donors. Generation probabilities of non-shared clonotypes were lower (relative to those shared by all four donors).

Germline CDR1 SEHNR, CDR2 FQNEAQ (reference sequence). V was clipped by 2 bases and J by 4 bases, with 11 bases between them. The CDR3 is 14 amino acids. Sequenced by immunoSEQ multiplex PCR; TCRdb stores in-frame clones only, minus some. The sample yields 2 million to 2.5 million clones, 80% to 95% seen once. All participating donors were Caucasian adults from Nashville, Tennessee. This TCR came from a man aged 18-30 years in good health. Some clones in this sample may be carry-over from other donors' samples. The specimen sequenced was naive CD4+ T cells from PBMCs. Documented subset: CD45RA+ positively selected. The chain employs TRBV7-9 and TRBJ1-2; perhaps TRBD1 as D (5 bases). In DNA, the CDR3 is TGTGCCAGCAGCTTACAGTCCGACAGCTATGGCTACACCTTC. Its translation: CASSLQSDSYGYTF.